Shown below are 5 T cell receptor beta chains from a single sample sequenced in a study of OX40 agonist ivuxolimab in advanced cancers. This table comes from immunoSEQ multiplex PCR, and its TCRdb copy is limited to in-frame clones, with some not included. The data hold fewer than 85,000 clones, with 80% to 90% observed a single time. This specimen consisted of CD4+ or CD8+ T cells sorted from blood, obtained in a trial of the OX40 agonist ivuxolimab. These receptors were obtained from an adult with an advanced solid tumor such as melanoma, head and neck, liver or kidney cancer.

The V gene is TRBV9, the J gene TRBJ2-2; D possibly uses TRBD1 or TRBD2 (6 bases each). From germline, CDR1 is SGDLS and CDR2 YYNGEE. Between the trimmed V and J ends, which lost 3 bases and 7 bases, there was a span of 16 bases. The CDR3 totals 15 residues. The CDR3 loop is CASSALEGGNGELFF. The DNA of the CDR3 is TGTGCCAGCAGCGCCCTGGAGGGGGGAAACGGGGAGCTGTTTTTT.

This chain joins TRBV7-9 and TRBJ2-3, with 7 bases identical to TRBD2. J was trimmed by 4 bases and V by 1 base; bases with no gene match: 8. CDR1 and CDR2 from the germline V gene are SEHNR and FQNEAQ (reference sequence). This CDR3 has 16 amino acids. CDR3 residues: CASSLGVRLASDTQYF. DNA of the CDR3: TGTGCCAGCAGCTTAGGTGTGAGACTAGCTTCAGATACGCAGTATTTT.

This chain connects TRBV5-4 to TRBJ1-5; D uncertain. Germline V gene data show CDR1 as SGHNT and CDR2 as YYREEE (reference sequence). CDR3 length: 14 residues. Trimming took off 4 bases at V and 7 bases at J, with 15 bases between the two ends. The CDR3 spells CASSRAAGRQPQHF. The CDR3 region has the DNA TGTGCCAGCAGCCGGGCGGCAGGCCGACAGCCCCAGCATTTT.

The chain employs TRBV20-1 and TRBJ2-3; 7 nucleotides align to TRBD2. CDR3 length equals 11 residues. Germline CDR1 DFQATT, CDR2 SNEGSKA (reference sequence). Germline trimming cut 8 bases from V and 4 bases from J; bases unmatched to any gene: 3. Here the CDR3 reads CSTRGADTQYF. Here the CDR3 DNA reads TGCAGTACCCGGGGGGCAGATACGCAGTATTTT.

As regards this clone: The sample holds other DNA sequences that translate to the same CDR3. The chain is built from TRBV9 and TRBJ1-6; 8 bases map to TRBD1. Germline-derived CDR1 and CDR2 are SGDLS and YYNGEE. Trimming cost V 5 bases and J 5 bases; bases outside gene matches: 6. There are 15 residues in the CDR3. The chain's CDR3 is CASSRTGTDNSPLHF. DNA for the CDR3: TGTGCCAGCAGTCGGACAGGGACCGATAATTCACCCCTCCACTTT.